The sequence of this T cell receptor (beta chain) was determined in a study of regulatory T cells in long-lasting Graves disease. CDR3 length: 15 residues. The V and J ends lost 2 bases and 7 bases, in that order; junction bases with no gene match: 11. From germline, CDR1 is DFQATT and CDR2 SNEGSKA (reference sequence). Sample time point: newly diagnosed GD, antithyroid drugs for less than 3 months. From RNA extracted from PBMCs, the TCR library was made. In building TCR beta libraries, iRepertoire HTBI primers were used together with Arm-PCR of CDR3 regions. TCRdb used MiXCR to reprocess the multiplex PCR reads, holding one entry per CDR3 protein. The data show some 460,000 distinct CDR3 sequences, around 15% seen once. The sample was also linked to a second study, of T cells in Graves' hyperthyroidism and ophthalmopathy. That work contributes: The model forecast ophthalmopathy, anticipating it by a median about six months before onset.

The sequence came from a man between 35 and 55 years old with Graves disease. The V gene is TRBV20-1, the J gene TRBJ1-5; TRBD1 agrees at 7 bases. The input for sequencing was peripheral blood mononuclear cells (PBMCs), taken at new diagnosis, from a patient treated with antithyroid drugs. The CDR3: CSARQGRGLIQPQHF. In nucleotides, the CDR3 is TGCAGTGCTAGACAGGGTAGGGGGCTCATACAGCCCCAGCATTTT.